This TCR beta chain was documented in a study of persistence of HIV-infected CD4 T cells. The libraries were made with immunoSEQ version 4 in survey mode. Libraries were prepared by immunoSEQ multiplex PCR; TCRdb keeps only in-frame clonotypes and omits some of them. This sample has around 28,000 clones, with around 80% found just once. Concerning this clone itself: As yet, its antigen is unknown.

Germline V gene lookup returns CDR1 SGHKS and CDR2 YYEKEE (reference sequence). The CDR3 length is 14 residues. Trimming stripped 4 bases from V and 3 bases from J, with 13 bases between. Stimulation used 8.5 to 10 ug/mL lysate from CMV-infected fibroblasts. CD40L-negative CD69-negative CD45RO-high memory CD4+ T cells were sorted as populations depleted of antigen-responding cells. The material sequenced was CD4+ T cells sorted from PBMCs after approximately 19-hour stimulation, taken from a patient who received antiretroviral therapy. This rearrangement joins TRBV5-5 to TRBJ1-1; D might be TRBD1 (6 bases). The source of this sequence is an adult woman with HIV who was CMV-seropositive. This chain's CDR3 is CASSNREGDTEAFF. The CDR3 DNA is TGTGCCAGCAGCAACAGGGAGGGGGACACTGAAGCTTTCTTT.